The rows below give T cell receptor beta chains drawn from one sample of a study of shared clonotypes between healthy human individuals. The data were produced by immunoSEQ multiplex PCR, yet TCRdb's version contains in-frame clones alone and is incomplete. This sample yields approximately 500,000 clones, of which about four fifths are seen a single time; about an eighth belongs to the top ten. The sequenced sample was PBMCs. The receptor source for this set is a woman between 40 and 50 years old in good health. Some clones in this sample may be carry-over from other donors' samples. CDR3s include the opening cysteine and the closing phenylalanine or tryptophan. D genes are given only for firm matches. Clone size is stated in some rows and not others, as once, few, many or a class when expanded.

j_call clone_size v_call d_call cdr3_nt cdr3_aa
TRBJ2-7 once TRBV30 . TGTGCCTGTTTGAGGGGGGTCGAGCAGTACTTC CACLRGVEQYF
TRBJ2-2 . TRBV5-1 . TGCGCCAGCAGCTTGGGGGTTAGGAACACCGGGGAGCTGTTTTTT CASSLGVRNTGELFF
TRBJ2-1 . TRBV13 . TGTGCCAGCAGCTTAGAGCTAGAGGGACTTGTCGGGGACTCCTACAATGAGCAGTTCTTC CASSLELEGLVGDSYNEQFF
TRBJ2-2 once TRBV27 TRBD1 TGTGCCAGCAGTTGGGACAGAGCAACCGGGGAGCTGTTTTTT CASSWDRATGELFF
TRBJ1-1 medium-sized TRBV5-1 . TGCGCCAGCAGCGCGGACACGTACACTGAAGCTTTCTTT CASSADTYTEAFF
TRBJ1-2 . TRBV7-9 . TGTGCCAGCAGCTTAAAGGGAGAAGGCTACACCTTC CASSLKGEGYTF
TRBJ2-1 . TRBV11-2 . TGTGCCAGCAGCGTGGGGCAGGACTCCTACAATGAGCAGTTCTTC CASSVGQDSYNEQFF
TRBJ2-5 . TRBV5-1 . TGCGCCAGCAGCTTGGGAGTTGTGGAGGTGTCCCGACGGGAGACCCAGTACTTC CASSLGVVEVSRRETQYF
TRBJ1-2 . TRBV29-1 TRBD1 TGCAGCGTACCACAGGGGTACTATGGCTACACCTTC CSVPQGYYGYTF
TRBJ2-2 . TRBV30 TRBD1 TGTGCCTGGAACACAGGGGTCACCGGGGAGCTGTTTTTT CAWNTGVTGELFF
TRBJ2-2 . TRBV28 TRBD2 TGTGCCAGCTTCGGGAGGTTTACCGGGGAGCTGTTTTTT CASFGRFTGELFF
TRBJ2-5 . TRBV11-2 . TGTGCCAGCAGCTCTGACCCCTACGCGGAGACCCAGTACTTC CASSSDPYAETQYF
TRBJ2-1 . TRBV7-8 TRBD2 TGTGCCAGCATCCTTAGCGGGAGCGGCTACAATGAGCAGTTCTTC CASILSGSGYNEQFF
TRBJ1-1 . TRBV29-1 . TGCAGCGTTGAAGCGAGCGTTCGGGGCACTGAAGCTTTCTTT CSVEASVRGTEAFF
TRBJ2-1 few TRBV7-6 . TGTGCCAGCAGCTTAGTTGGGGGCGGGTTAGATGAGCAGTTCTTC CASSLVGGGLDEQFF
TRBJ2-3 . TRBV6-5 . TGTGCCAGCAGTTACTCGGATGGCTTTAGCACAGATACGCAGTATTTT CASSYSDGFSTDTQYF
TRBJ1-1 . TRBV28 . TGTGCCAGCAGTTTAAGACCGATGGCCACTGAAGCTTTCTTT CASSLRPMATEAFF
TRBJ1-1 few TRBV19 . TGTGCCAGTAGTATAGATCTCGGTTTGGACACTGAAGCTTTCTTT CASSIDLGLDTEAFF
TRBJ2-3 . TRBV19 TRBD1 TGTGCCAGTAGTGCGGGACAGGGGCCAGATACGCAGTATTTT CASSAGQGPDTQYF
TRBJ1-3 . TRBV5-8 TRBD1 TGTGCCAGCAGCCGGGGGACAGGGCGAGGAAACACCATATATTTT CASSRGTGRGNTIYF
TRBJ1-2 . TRBV28 . TGTGCCTCGGGAGGGAACTATGGCTACACCTTC CASGGNYGYTF
TRBJ2-3 many TRBV19 TRBD2 TGTGCCAGTAGTCCCGGGACTAGCACCTTAAGCACAGATACGCAGTATTTT CASSPGTSTLSTDTQYF
TRBJ2-7 . TRBV28 . TGTGCCAGCAGTGGGGCCGGGACATTGGATTACGAGCAGTACTTC CASSGAGTLDYEQYF
TRBJ2-5 . TRBV5-4 TRBD2 TGTGCCAGCAGCTTGGAGCTAGCGGGGGGAGAGACCCAGTACTTC CASSLELAGGETQYF
TRBJ2-2 . TRBV28 . TGTGCCAGCAGTTTGCCAGGGTTCGGGAACACCGGGGAGCTGTTTTTT CASSLPGFGNTGELFF
TRBJ2-2 . TRBV5-4 TRBD2 TGTGCCAGCAGCCCCGGGGGGGCCCTCGCGAACACCGGGGAGCTGTTTTTT CASSPGGALANTGELFF
TRBJ2-7 . TRBV11-1 . TGTGCCAGCAGCCGTTTATCGGGGAACTACGAGCAGTACTTC CASSRLSGNYEQYF
TRBJ1-6 . TRBV29-1 TRBD1 TGCAGCGCCGGGACAGGGGGTGATTCACCCCTCCACTTT CSAGTGGDSPLHF
TRBJ2-7 . TRBV2 . TGTGCCAGCAGGCTACAGGAAACCTCCTACGAGCAGTACTTC CASRLQETSYEQYF
TRBJ2-1 few TRBV7-3 . TGTGCCAGCAGCTTAAATATCGGCCAGTATGAGCAGTTCTTC CASSLNIGQYEQFF
TRBJ2-2 . TRBV5-1 . TGCGCCAGCGGCACACCCATGAACACCGGGGAGCTGTTTTTT CASGTPMNTGELFF
TRBJ2-2 . TRBV5-1 TRBD2 TGCGCCAGCAAGACTAGCGGGAGTCGGACCGGGGAGCTGTTTTTT CASKTSGSRTGELFF
TRBJ2-7 . TRBV6-6 TRBD2 TGTGCCAGCGCGCAGGTAGCGGGAGGCTCCTACGAGCAGTACTTC CASAQVAGGSYEQYF
TRBJ1-1 . TRBV7-2 . TGTGCCAGCAGCCCTAATCTTCGGGGTGAGATCACTGAAGCTTTCTTT CASSPNLRGEITEAFF
TRBJ1-4 few TRBV5-1 TRBD1 TGCGCCAGCAGCTTGAGGACAGGGAATAATGAAAAACTGTTTTTT CASSLRTGNNEKLFF
TRBJ2-7 . TRBV6-1 TRBD2 TGTGCCAGCAGTGCCCCGGGACAGCTGACTAGCGGGAGATCGGGCGAGCAGTACTTC CASSAPGQLTSGRSGEQYF
TRBJ2-1 . TRBV5-1 TRBD1 TGCGCCAGCAGCTGGGGACAGGGACGGATCGATGAGCAGTTCTTC CASSWGQGRIDEQFF
TRBJ2-1 . TRBV21-1 . TGTGCCAGCAGCCTTCAGGGGGCGGACAATGAGCAGTTCTTC CASSLQGADNEQFF
TRBJ2-7 . TRBV11-2 . TGTGCCAGCAGCTTATGGACGGAAGCCTACGAGCAGTACTTC CASSLWTEAYEQYF
TRBJ2-1 . TRBV12-5 TRBD2 TGTGCTAGTGGTTCCGGGGGGTCCTACAATGAGCAGTTCTTC CASGSGGSYNEQFF
TRBJ2-7 . TRBV19 . TGTGCCAGTAGTTCAGGGATAGGGGAGCAGTACTTC CASSSGIGEQYF
TRBJ2-1 . TRBV18 TRBD1 TGTGCCAGCTCACCACGGACAGGGGACAATGAGCAGTTCTTC CASSPRTGDNEQFF